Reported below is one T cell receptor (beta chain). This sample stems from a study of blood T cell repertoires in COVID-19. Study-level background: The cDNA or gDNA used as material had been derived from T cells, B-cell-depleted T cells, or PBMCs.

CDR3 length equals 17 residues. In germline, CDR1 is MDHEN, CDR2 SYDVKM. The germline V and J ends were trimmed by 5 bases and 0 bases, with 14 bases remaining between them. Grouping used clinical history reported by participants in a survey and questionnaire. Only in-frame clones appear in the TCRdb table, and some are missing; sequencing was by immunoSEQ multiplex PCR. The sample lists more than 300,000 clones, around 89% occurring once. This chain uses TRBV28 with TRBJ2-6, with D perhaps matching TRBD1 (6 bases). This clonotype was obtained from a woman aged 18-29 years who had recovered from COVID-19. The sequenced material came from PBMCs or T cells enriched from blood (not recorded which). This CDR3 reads CASSPDRSPSGANVLTF. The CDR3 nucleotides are TGTGCCAGCAGTCCCGACAGGTCCCCCTCTGGGGCCAACGTCCTGACTTTC.